A selection of T cell receptor beta chains follows, all from one sample in a study of cytomegalovirus exposure and HLA in healthy donors. Profiled with immunoSEQ multiplex PCR; TCRdb holds only in-frame clones, not every one. The repertoire holds about 67,000 clones, with 65% to 70% as singletons. The sample comprised PBMCs. Source of these receptors: a woman in her twenties or thirties in good health and CMV-seronegative. The CDR3 runs from the conserved cysteine through the conserved F or W. D genes are given only for firm matches. Expanded clones get a size class; other rows say once, few or many, or leave the size out.

v_call	clone_size	d_call	j_call	cdr3_aa	cdr3_nt
TRBV21-1	.	.	TRBJ1-5	CASPTGGDHSNQPQHF	TGTGCCAGCCCCACAGGGGGAGATCATAGCAATCAGCCCCAGCATTTT
TRBV12-2	.	.	TRBJ2-2	CASRLRLAGGTGELFF	TGTGCAAGTCGCTTGAGGCTAGCGGGGGGTACCGGGGAGCTGTTTTTT
TRBV7-2	.	.	TRBJ2-3	CASSLDRRNTDTQYF	TGTGCCAGCAGCTTAGATCGCAGGAACACAGATACGCAGTATTTT
TRBV2	few	.	TRBJ2-3	CASSPYTDTQYF	TGTGCCAGCAGCCCCTACACAGATACGCAGTATTTT
TRBV11-3	.	.	TRBJ2-2	CASSLEGSHTGELFF	TGTGCCAGCAGCTTAGAGGGCAGCCACACCGGGGAGCTGTTTTTT
TRBV7-9	once	.	TRBJ2-3	CASSFPGWDTQYF	TGTGCCAGCAGCTTCCCGGGGTGGGATACGCAGTATTTT
TRBV15	.	TRBD1	TRBJ1-3	CATSRDRGTSGNTIYF	TGTGCCACCAGCAGAGACAGGGGGACGTCTGGAAACACCATATATTTT
TRBV7-6	.	.	TRBJ2-7	CASSPKGVSLSYEQYF	TGTGCCAGCAGCCCCAAGGGAGTATCCCTCTCCTACGAGCAGTACTTC
TRBV11-2	.	.	TRBJ2-1	CASSLDRGSYNEQFF	TGTGCCAGCAGCTTAGACAGGGGTTCCTACAATGAGCAGTTCTTC
TRBV5-5	.	.	TRBJ1-2	CASSQGVMGGGDYGYTF	TGTGCCAGCAGCCAAGGTGTGATGGGAGGTGGAGACTATGGCTACACCTTC
TRBV6-5	.	.	TRBJ1-2	CASSQQGWYGYTF	TGTGCCAGCAGTCAACAGGGTTGGTATGGCTACACCTTC
TRBV5-1	few	.	TRBJ1-3	CASSLSGLNSGNTIYF	TGCGCCAGCAGCTTATCGGGACTAAACTCTGGAAACACCATATATTTT
TRBV7-8	.	TRBD1	TRBJ1-4	CASSPSGQGAEKLFF	TGTGCCAGCAGCCCTAGTGGACAGGGGGCTGAAAAACTGTTTTTT